The 21 T cell receptor beta chains listed next were all sequenced from one sample in a study of molecular identifiers for immune sequencing clone quantification. TCRdb recomputed calls from the PCR reads with MiXCR, one row per CDR3 protein. The sample lists about 68,000 distinct CDR3 sequences; 18% were seen once. Specimen: naive CD8+ T cells from blood, with Jurkat cell RNA spiked in. The subset: FACS-sorted CD8+CD4-CCR7+CD45RA+ naive T cells. All receptors derive from a human donor in good health. Some libraries in this study had Jurkat cell RNA spiked in.

This clonotype was counted a few times. The chain has TRBV7-2 and TRBJ2-5; TRBD2 agrees at 9 bases. The CDR3 has 16 residues. Per the germline V gene, CDR1 is SGHTA and CDR2 is FQGNSA. Losses at the gene ends were 4 bases for V and 7 bases for J; bases not matched to a gene: 13. The CDR3 DNA sequence: TGTGCCAGCAGCTCACCATTGGGTAGCGGGAGAGGGACCCAGTACTTC. Protein: CASSSPLGSGRGTQYF.

In its sample, this clonotype was seen many times. V gene TRBV29-1 combines with J gene TRBJ2-3; no firm D call. CDR3 length: 13 residues. Per germline, CDR1 SQVTM and CDR2 ANQGSEA. V lost 3 bases and J 1 base, leaving 8 bases between the germline ends. As DNA, the CDR3 is TGCAGCGTTGATTATGAGGGCACAGATACGCAGTATTTT. Translation: CSVDYEGTDTQYF.

This clonotype was detected many times. The rearrangement links TRBV11-1 to TRBJ2-7, with TRBD1 matching 8 bases. CDR1 is SGHAT, CDR2 FQDESV, per germline (reference sequence). With 3 bases clipped from V and 3 bases from J, the junction kept 4 bases outside the gene matches. The CDR3 runs to 14 residues. CDR3 region: CASSFEQGDYEQYF. In nucleotides, the CDR3 is TGTGCCAGCAGCTTCGAACAGGGGGACTACGAGCAGTACTTC.

V is TRBV12-3 or TRBV12-4 and J is TRBJ2-7; 9 bases align to TRBD2. Trimming at V came to 2 bases and at J to 1 base, leaving 3 bases not matched to a gene. The CDR3 extends over 15 amino acids. CDR3 in DNA: TGTGCCAGCAGTTTACTAGCGGGATGGTCCTACGAGCAGTACTTC. The encoded protein is CASSLLAGWSYEQYF.

This clonotype has a count of ten or more. This chain uses TRBV25-1 with TRBJ2-7, with TRBD1 as a possible D gene (6 bases). V was trimmed by 4 bases and J by 6 bases, leaving 13 bases between them. CDR3 length: 13 residues. CDR1 and CDR2 (germline): MGHDK, SYGVNS. This chain's CDR3 is CASSASDSPEQYF. CDR3 nucleotide sequence: TGTGCCAGCAGTGCCTCGGACAGTCCCGAGCAGTACTTC.

This clonotype was seen once. This chain uses TRBV21-1 with TRBJ2-4. TRBV21-1 is a recognized pseudogene. The CDR3 totals 15 residues. CDR3 in DNA: TGTGCCAGCAGCAGAGGCAGACTAGCCAAAAACACTCAGTACTTC. It specifies CASSRGRLAKNTQYF.

Many counts were recorded for this clonotype. The chain links TRBV6-2 or TRBV6-3 to TRBJ2-7; 8 bases agree with TRBD1. Germline V CDR1 and CDR2: MNHEY, SVGEGT. Trimming cost V 6 bases and J 2 bases; bases outside gene matches: 6. The CDR3 contains 14 residues. The CDR3 DNA reads as TGTGCCAGCAGCCTACTGGACAGGGCCTACGAGCAGTACTTC. It specifies CASSLLDRAYEQYF.

This clonotype was seen many times. This sequence joins TRBV2 and TRBJ2-2, with 8 bases aligning to TRBD2. This CDR3 is 16 amino acids long. Looked up from germline, CDR1 is SNHLY and CDR2 is FYNNEI. V shed 7 bases and J 6 bases; nucleotides not matched to a gene: 13. CDR3 sequence reads: CASNSMGLGLAGELFF. CDR3 nucleotides: TGTGCCAGCAACTCGATGGGACTAGGACTGGCCGGGGAGCTGTTTTTT.

This clonotype occurred many times. The rearrangement links TRBV27 to TRBJ1-3, with a possible D match to TRBD1 (5 bases). V shed 3 bases and J shed 0 bases, with 6 bases lying between them. The CDR3 consists of 14 residues. Germline V gene lookup returns CDR1 MNHEY and CDR2 SMNVEV (reference sequence). The CDR3 protein is CASSLGGSGNTIYF. As DNA, the CDR3 is TGTGCCAGCAGTTTGGGGGGCTCTGGAAACACCATATATTTT.

The genes are TRBV11-2 and TRBJ2-1; 8 nucleotides line up with TRBD2. The CDR3 sequence is 16 residues long. Germline V lookup: CDR1 SGHAT, CDR2 FQNNGV. V was pared by 1 base and J by 4 bases, with 6 bases of the junction left unmatched. CDR3 region: CASSLAPGLEYNEQFF. CDR3 nucleotides: TGTGCCAGCAGCTTAGCCCCGGGACTAGAGTACAATGAGCAGTTCTTC.

There are many counts of this clonotype. The rearrangement links TRBV7-6 to TRBJ1-1; D is perhaps TRBD1 (6 bases). The CDR3 runs 17 residues. Per the germline V gene, CDR1 is SGHVS and CDR2 is FNYEAQ. Trimming shortened V by 5 bases and J by 2 bases, and 21 bases separated the two germline ends. The DNA of the CDR3 is TGTGCCAGCAGCCCATCCGGCGAAACAGGGCTTAACACTGAAGCTTTCTTT. This codes for CASSPSGETGLNTEAFF.

This clonotype was seen only a few times. The chain links TRBV27 to TRBJ2-7, with D unresolved. The V gene's germline CDR1 is MNHEY and CDR2 SMNVEV (reference sequence). This CDR3 is built from 12 residues. The V gene lost 2 bases and the J gene lost 6 bases, with 8 bases spanning the gap. The chain's CDR3 is CASSLSGSEQYF. The CDR3 region has the DNA TGTGCCAGCAGTTTAAGTGGGTCCGAGCAGTACTTC.

This clonotype was seen many times. The rearrangement uses TRBV25-1 and TRBJ2-3; a possible D gene is TRBD2 (6 bases). Trimming stripped 0 bases from V and 0 bases from J, with 16 bases between. The CDR3 spans 18 residues. The V gene's germline CDR1 is MGHDK and CDR2 SYGVNS. CDR3: CASSEYVLAMISTDTQYF. The DNA of the CDR3 is TGTGCCAGCAGTGAATACGTCCTAGCGATGATTAGCACAGATACGCAGTATTTT.

This clonotype was picked up many times. The CDR3 here is CASSLVTRDTQYF. The CDR3 region has the DNA TGTGCCAGCAGCTTAGTAACTAGAGATACGCAGTATTTT. V and J are TRBV11-2 and TRBJ2-3, with D maybe TRBD2 (5 bases). CDR1 is SGHAT, CDR2 FQNNGV, per germline. This CDR3 is built from 13 residues. The germline V and J ends were trimmed by 1 base and 5 bases, with 7 bases remaining between them. Full variable domain (remainder filled in from reference TRBV11-2 and TRBJ2-3): EAGVAQSPRYKIIEKRQSVAFWCNPISGHATLYWYQQILGQGPKLLIQFQNNGVVDDSQLPKDRFSAERLKGVDSTLKIQPAKLEDSAVYLCASSLVTRDTQYFGPGTRLTVL.

In this sample, this clonotype turned up many times. The rearrangement joins TRBV2 to TRBJ2-5, with D hard to call. The germline CDR1 and CDR2 sequences are SNHLY and FYNNEI. V gave up 4 bases and J gave up 2 bases, with 11 bases separating them. This CDR3 region has 14 residues. Here the CDR3 DNA reads TGTGCCAGCAGTGTAAATCAGGAGCAAGAGACCCAGTACTTC. This translates into CASSVNQEQETQYF.

This clonotype was seen more than once but under ten times. The chain combines TRBV28 with TRBJ2-7, with a weak D call TRBD2 (6 bases). Germline loops: CDR1 MDHEN, CDR2 SYDVKM. The CDR3 covers 15 residues. The V gene lost 3 bases and the J gene lost 3 bases, with 15 bases spanning the gap. The CDR3 sequence: CASSFRRTTYYEQYF. The CDR3 DNA is TGTGCCAGCAGTTTCCGGAGGACTACCTACTACGAGCAGTACTTC.

Many counts were recorded for this clonotype. The V call is TRBV7-9, the J call TRBJ1-1; possible D gene TRBD1, 5 bases. The germline V gene has CDR1 SEHNR and CDR2 FQNEAQ (reference sequence). The CDR3 runs 12 residues. The V and J ends lost 6 bases and 2 bases respectively, with 7 bases between them. The CDR3 region is CASRTGNTEAFF. CDR3 in DNA: TGTGCCAGCAGAACAGGAAACACTGAAGCTTTCTTT.

This clonotype appeared many times. CDR3 amino acids: CASSLGTSGSPYEQFF. The CDR3 nucleotides read TGCGCCAGCAGCCTGGGGACTAGCGGGAGTCCCTATGAGCAGTTCTTC. The V call is TRBV4-1, the J call TRBJ2-1; TRBD2 agrees at 14 bases. Germline lookup yields CDR1 MGHRA and CDR2 YSYEKL. This CDR3 is built from 16 residues. The ends lost 4 bases at V and 8 bases at J; junction bases unmatched: 7.

This clonotype was seen many times. The chain combines TRBV13 with TRBJ2-5, with 14 bases fitting TRBD2. The CDR3 runs to 15 residues. Germline loops: CDR1 PRHDT, CDR2 FYEKMQ (reference sequence). V lost 5 bases to trimming and J lost 4 bases; unmatched junction nucleotides: 3. CDR3 protein: CASSLGLAGVETQYF. As DNA, the CDR3 is TGTGCCAGCAGCCTGGGACTAGCGGGAGTAGAGACCCAGTACTTC.

This clonotype was seen many times. This chain uses TRBV6-1 with TRBJ2-4, with a tentative D call TRBD2 (5 bases). Trimming took 6 bases from V and 1 from J, leaving 16 bases between them. The CDR3 loop spans 16 amino acids. Looked up from germline, CDR1 is MNHNS and CDR2 is SASEGT. CDR3 sequence: CASRKRNGMAKNIQYF. Here the CDR3 DNA reads TGTGCCAGCAGGAAGCGAAACGGGATGGCCAAAAACATTCAGTACTTC.

This clonotype showed up many times. J is TRBJ2-7 and V is TRBV27; 14 positions agree with TRBD2. This CDR3 is 15 amino acids long. Unmatched junction bases numbered 4, after V lost 3 bases and J lost 6 bases. Germline loops: CDR1 MNHEY, CDR2 SMNVEV (reference sequence). For the CDR3, the DNA is TGTGCCAGCAGTTTGGGACTAGCGGGAGTGGGCGAGCAGTACTTC. The encoded protein is CASSLGLAGVGEQYF.